The next 6 T cell receptor beta chains were all read from a single sample in a study of T cells in Graves' hyperthyroidism and ophthalmopathy. RNA transcripts provided the source from which TCR beta CDR3 regions were amplified. With the HTBI primer set, the TCR CDR3 went through a first round of RT-PCR. TCRdb analysed the multiplex PCR reads with MiXCR anew, one entry per CDR3 protein. Of approximately 600,000 distinct CDR3 sequences listed, 12% to 15% were seen once; the top ten hold 7.1%. The sequenced material came from blood. The receptors were sampled from a woman aged 18-29 years with Graves' ophthalmopathy.

Points on this clonotype: At one boundary the junction diverges from the germline segment, which might be a read error. V gene TRBV12-3 or TRBV12-4 combines with J gene TRBJ1-5; 7 bases align to TRBD1. This CDR3 is 15 amino acids long. For the CDR3, the DNA is TGTGCCAACAGTCCCTGGGACAGAAGCAATCAGCCCCAGCATTTT. Residues: CANSPWDRSNQPQHF.

V gene TRBV12-3 or TRBV12-4 combines with J gene TRBJ2-7; 7 bases are shared with TRBD1. This CDR3 is 13 amino acids long. The J segment lost 6 bases and the V segment lost 9 bases, leaving 11 bases of the junction unmatched. CDR3 sequence: CASSLTGQSEQYF. DNA for the CDR3: TGTGCCAGTAGTCTGACAGGGCAGAGCGAGCAGTACTTC.

The V and J genes are TRBV19 and TRBJ1-3; D is possibly TRBD1 (5 bases). CDR1 LNHDA and CDR2 SQIVND come from the germline V gene (reference sequence). This CDR3 has 14 residues. Trimming shortened V by 4 bases and J by 0 bases, and 7 bases separated the two germline ends. This CDR3 is CASSTQASGNTIYF. The CDR3 region has the DNA TGTGCCAGTAGTACACAGGCCTCTGGAAACACCATATATTTT.

The table lists this clonotype with many counts. The chain carries TRBV7-9 and TRBJ2-1; a possible D gene is TRBD2 (5 bases). Germline values: CDR1 SEHNR, CDR2 FQNEAQ (reference sequence). Trimming removed 0 bases from V and 4 bases from J, with 7 bases in between. The CDR3 covers 14 residues. The CDR3 DNA reads as TGTGCCAGCAGCTTAGCGGGAGAGTACAATGAGCAGTTCTTC. Protein sequence: CASSLAGEYNEQFF. The full variable domain, completed using reference TRBV7-9 and TRBJ2-1, is DTGVSQNPRHKITKRGQNVTFRCDPISEHNRLYWYRQTLGQGPEFLTYFQNEAQLEKSRLLSDRFSAERPKGSFSTLEIQRTEQGDSAMYLCASSLAGEYNEQFFGPGTRLTVL.

V gene TRBV10-3 combines with J gene TRBJ2-1, with D maybe TRBD1 (5 bases). This CDR3 region has 16 residues. V lost 6 bases and J 0 bases, leaving 15 bases between the germline ends. Germline CDR1 ENHRY, CDR2 SYGVKD. CDR3 region: CAISEVRGSSYNEQFF. In DNA, the CDR3 is TGTGCCATCAGCGAAGTTAGGGGTAGCTCCTACAATGAGCAGTTCTTC.

This clonotype was found many times. The CDR3 DNA reads TGTGCCAGCAGCTTAAGTTTTACATGGACTAGCGGGAACTACGAGCAGTACTTC. Encoded protein: CASSLSFTWTSGNYEQYF. The V and J genes are TRBV7-2 and TRBJ2-7; 12 bases are shared with TRBD2. Germline CDR1 is SGHTA and CDR2 is FQGNSA. This CDR3 is 18 amino acids long. The V segment lost 2 bases and the J segment 3 bases; nucleotides outside the gene matches: 11.